The clone carrying this TCR beta chain has only a few counts. What it recognizes is unknown. These data originate in a study of cytomegalovirus exposure and HLA in healthy donors. Study conclusions and caveats: The study flagged around 150 TCR beta chains as cytomegalovirus-associated.

Primers for the PCR totalled 60 Vbeta and 13 Jbeta. Sequencing used immunoSEQ multiplex PCR; TCRdb keeps in-frame clones, though not all of them. This sample has about 180,000 clones, with about 80% found just once. Sequenced input: PBMCs. This sequence was found in a man between 40 and 49 years old in good health and CMV-seronegative.

CDR3 sequence: CASSIGGRRGLATDTQYF. CDR3 in DNA: TGTGCCAGTAGTATCGGGGGGCGGCGAGGCCTTGCCACAGATACGCAGTATTTT. The V call is TRBV19, the J call TRBJ2-3; TRBD2 might be the D (7 bases). CDR1 and CDR2 from the germline V gene are LNHDA and SQIVND (reference sequence). V was shortened by 3 bases and J by 2 bases, with 21 bases between the two germline ends. The CDR3 covers 18 residues.